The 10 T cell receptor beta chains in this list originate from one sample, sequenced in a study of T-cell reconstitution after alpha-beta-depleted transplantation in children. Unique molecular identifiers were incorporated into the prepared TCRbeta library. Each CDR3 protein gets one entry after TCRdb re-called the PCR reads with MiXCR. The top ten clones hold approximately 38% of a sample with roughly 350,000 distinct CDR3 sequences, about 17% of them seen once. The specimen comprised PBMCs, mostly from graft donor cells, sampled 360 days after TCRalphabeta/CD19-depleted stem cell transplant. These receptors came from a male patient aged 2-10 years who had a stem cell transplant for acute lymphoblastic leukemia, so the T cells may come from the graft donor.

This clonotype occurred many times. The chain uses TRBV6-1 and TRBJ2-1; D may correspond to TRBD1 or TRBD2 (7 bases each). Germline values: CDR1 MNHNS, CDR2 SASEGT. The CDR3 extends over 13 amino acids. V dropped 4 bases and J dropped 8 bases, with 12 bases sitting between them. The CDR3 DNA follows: TGTGCCAGCAGTGCACAGGGGAGGGATGAGCAGTTCTTC. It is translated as CASSAQGRDEQFF.

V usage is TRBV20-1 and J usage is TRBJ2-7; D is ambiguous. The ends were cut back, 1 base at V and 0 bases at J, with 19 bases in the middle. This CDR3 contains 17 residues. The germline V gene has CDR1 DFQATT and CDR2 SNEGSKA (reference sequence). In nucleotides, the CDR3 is TGCAGTGCTAGAGGATTTGCTGTTCGGGTGCGCTCCTACGAGCAGTACTTC. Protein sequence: CSARGFAVRVRSYEQYF.

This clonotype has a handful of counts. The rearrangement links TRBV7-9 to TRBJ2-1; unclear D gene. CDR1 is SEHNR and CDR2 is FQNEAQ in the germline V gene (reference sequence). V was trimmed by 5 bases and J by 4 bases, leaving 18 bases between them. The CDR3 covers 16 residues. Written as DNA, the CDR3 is TGTGCCAGCAGCCCCCTTGGTGGGCTAGATTACAATGAGCAGTTCTTC. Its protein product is CASSPLGGLDYNEQFF. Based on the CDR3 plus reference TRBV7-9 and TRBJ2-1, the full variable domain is DTGVSQNPRHKITKRGQNVTFRCDPISEHNRLYWYRQTLGQGPEFLTYFQNEAQLEKSRLLSDRFSAERPKGSFSTLEIQRTEQGDSAMYLCASSPLGGLDYNEQFFGPGTRLTVL.

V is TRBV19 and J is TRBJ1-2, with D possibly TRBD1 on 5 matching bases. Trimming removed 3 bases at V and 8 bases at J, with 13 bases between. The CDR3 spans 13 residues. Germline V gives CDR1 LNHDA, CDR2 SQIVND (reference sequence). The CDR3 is CASSIFLGDGYTF. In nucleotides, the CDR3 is TGTGCCAGTAGTATTTTTCTCGGGGACGGCTACACCTTC.

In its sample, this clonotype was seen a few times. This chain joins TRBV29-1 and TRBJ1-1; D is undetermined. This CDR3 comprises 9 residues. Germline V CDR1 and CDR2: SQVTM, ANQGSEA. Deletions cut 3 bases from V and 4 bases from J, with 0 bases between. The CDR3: CSVDTEAFF. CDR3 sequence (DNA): TGCAGCGTTGACACTGAAGCTTTCTTT.

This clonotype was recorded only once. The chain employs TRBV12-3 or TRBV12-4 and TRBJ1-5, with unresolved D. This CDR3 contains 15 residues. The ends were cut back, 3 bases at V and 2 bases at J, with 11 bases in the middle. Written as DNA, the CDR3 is TGTGCCAGCAGTTTTTCGGGTAGTGGCAATCAGCCCCAGCATTTT. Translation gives CASSFSGSGNQPQHF.

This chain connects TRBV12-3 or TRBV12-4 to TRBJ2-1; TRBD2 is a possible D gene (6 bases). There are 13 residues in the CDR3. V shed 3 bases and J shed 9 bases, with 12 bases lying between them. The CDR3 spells CASSLPRDFEQFF. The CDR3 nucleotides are TGTGCCAGCAGTTTGCCCCGGGACTTTGAGCAGTTCTTC.

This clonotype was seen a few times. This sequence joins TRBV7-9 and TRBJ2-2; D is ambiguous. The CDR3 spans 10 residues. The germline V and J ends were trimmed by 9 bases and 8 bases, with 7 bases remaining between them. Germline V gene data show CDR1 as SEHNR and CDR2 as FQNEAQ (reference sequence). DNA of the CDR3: TGTGCCAGGAGCCCTGGGGAGCTGTTTTTT. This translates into CARSPGELFF.

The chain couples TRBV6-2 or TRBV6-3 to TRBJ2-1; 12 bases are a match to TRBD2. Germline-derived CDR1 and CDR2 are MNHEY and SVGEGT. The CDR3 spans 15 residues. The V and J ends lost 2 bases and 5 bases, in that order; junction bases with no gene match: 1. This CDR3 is CASSYPSGRDNEQFF. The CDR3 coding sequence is TGTGCCAGCAGTTACCCTAGCGGGAGGGACAATGAGCAGTTCTTC.

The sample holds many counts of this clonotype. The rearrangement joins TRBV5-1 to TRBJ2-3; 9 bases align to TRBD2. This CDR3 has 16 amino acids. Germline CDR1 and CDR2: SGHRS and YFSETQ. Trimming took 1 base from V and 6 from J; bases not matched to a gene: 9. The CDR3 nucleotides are TGCGCCAGCAGCTTGAGTGGTAGCGGGAGATGGGATACGCAGTATTTT. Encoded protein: CASSLSGSGRWDTQYF.